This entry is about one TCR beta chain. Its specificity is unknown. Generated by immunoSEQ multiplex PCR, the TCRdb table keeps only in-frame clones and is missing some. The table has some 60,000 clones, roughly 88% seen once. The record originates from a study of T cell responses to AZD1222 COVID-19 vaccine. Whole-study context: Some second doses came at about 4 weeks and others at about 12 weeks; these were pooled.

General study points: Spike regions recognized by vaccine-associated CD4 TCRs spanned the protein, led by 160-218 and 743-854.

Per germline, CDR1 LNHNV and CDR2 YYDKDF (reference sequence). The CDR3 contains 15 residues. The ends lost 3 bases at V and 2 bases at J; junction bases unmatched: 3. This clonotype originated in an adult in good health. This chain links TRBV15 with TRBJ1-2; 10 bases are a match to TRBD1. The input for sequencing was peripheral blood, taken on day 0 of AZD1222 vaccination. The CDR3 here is CATSRDRGENYGYTF. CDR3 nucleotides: TGTGCCACCAGCAGGGACAGGGGGGAGAACTATGGCTACACCTTC.